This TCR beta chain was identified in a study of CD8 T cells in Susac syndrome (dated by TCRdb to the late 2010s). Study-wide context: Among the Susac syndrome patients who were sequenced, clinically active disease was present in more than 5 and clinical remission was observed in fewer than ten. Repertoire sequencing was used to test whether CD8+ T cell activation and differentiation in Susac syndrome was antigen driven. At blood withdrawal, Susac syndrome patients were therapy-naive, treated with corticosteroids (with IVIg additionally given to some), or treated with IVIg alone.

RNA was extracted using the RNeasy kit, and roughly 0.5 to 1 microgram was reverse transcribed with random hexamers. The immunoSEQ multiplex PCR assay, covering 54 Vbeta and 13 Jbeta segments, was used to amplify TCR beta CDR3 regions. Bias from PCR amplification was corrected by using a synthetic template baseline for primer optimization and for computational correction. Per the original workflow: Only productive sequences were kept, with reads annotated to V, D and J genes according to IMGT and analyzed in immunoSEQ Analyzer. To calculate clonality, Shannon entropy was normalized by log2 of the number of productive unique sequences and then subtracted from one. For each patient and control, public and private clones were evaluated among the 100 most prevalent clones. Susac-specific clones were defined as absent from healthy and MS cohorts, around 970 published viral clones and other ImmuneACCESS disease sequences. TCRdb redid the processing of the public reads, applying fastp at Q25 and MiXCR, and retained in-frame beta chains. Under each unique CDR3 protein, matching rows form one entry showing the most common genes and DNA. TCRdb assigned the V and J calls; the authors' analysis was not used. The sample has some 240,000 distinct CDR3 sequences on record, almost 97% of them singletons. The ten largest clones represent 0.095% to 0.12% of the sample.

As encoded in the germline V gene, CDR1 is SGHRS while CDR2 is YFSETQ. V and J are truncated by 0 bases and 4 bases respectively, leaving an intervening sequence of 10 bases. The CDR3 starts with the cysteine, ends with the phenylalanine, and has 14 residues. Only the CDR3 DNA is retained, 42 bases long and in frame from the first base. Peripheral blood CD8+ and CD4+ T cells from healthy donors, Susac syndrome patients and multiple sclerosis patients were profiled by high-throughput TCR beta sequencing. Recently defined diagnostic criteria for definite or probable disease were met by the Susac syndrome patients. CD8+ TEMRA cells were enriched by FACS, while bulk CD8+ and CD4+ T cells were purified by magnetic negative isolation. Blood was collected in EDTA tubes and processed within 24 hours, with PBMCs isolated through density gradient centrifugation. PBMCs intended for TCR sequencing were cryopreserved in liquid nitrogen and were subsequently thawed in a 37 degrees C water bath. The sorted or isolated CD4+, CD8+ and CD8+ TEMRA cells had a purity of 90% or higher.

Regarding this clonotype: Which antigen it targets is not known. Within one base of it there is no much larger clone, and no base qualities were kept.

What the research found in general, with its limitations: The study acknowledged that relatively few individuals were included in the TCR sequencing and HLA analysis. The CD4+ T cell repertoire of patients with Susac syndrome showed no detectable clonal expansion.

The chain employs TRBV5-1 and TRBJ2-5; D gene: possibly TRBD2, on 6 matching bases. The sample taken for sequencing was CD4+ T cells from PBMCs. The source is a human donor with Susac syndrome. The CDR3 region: CASSLVEGGETQYF. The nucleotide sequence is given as TGCGCCAGCAGCTTGGTTGAGGGAGGAGAGACCCAGTACTTC.